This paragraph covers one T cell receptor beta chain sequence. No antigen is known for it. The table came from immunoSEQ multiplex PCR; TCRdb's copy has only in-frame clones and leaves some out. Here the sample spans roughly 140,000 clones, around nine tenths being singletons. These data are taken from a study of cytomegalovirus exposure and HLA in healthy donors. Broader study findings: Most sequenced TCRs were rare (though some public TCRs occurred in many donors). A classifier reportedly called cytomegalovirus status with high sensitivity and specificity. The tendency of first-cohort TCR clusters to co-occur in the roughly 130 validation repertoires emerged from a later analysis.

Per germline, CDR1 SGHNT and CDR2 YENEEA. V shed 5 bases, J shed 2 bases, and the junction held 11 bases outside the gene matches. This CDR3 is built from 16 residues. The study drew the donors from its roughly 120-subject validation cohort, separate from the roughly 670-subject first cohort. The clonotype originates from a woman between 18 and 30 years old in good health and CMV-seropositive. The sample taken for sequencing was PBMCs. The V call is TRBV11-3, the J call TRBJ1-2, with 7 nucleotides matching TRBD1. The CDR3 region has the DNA TGTGCCAGCAGCGCTACCCGGGACAGCCGGAACTATGGCTACACCTTC. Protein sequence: CASSATRDSRNYGYTF.